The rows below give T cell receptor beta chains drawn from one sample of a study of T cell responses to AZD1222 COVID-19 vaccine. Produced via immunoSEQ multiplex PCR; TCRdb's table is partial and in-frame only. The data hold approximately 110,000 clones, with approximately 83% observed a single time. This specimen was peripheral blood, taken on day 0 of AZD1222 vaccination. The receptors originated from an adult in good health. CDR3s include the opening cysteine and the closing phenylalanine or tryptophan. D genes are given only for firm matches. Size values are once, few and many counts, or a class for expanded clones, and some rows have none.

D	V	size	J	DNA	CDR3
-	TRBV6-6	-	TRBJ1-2	TGTGCCAGCAGTTACTCGAAGGGGGTAGGGAACTATGGCTACACCTTC	CASSYSKGVGNYGYTF
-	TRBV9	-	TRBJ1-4	TGTGCCAGCAGCGTAGGGACGGATGAAAAACTGTTTTTT	CASSVGTDEKLFF
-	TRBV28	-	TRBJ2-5	TGTGCCAGCGGCGAGCCGAACCAAGAGACCCAGTACTTC	CASGEPNQETQYF
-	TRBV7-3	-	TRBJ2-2	TGTGCCAGCAGCTTAATATTTGGAGACCCCACCGGGGAGCTGTTTTTT	CASSLIFGDPTGELFF
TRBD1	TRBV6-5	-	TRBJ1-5	TGTGCCAGCAGTTATTATGGACAGGGAGGTCAGCCCCAGCATTTT	CASSYYGQGGQPQHF
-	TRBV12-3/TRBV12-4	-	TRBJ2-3	TGTGCCAGCAGTTACTCCACAGATACGCAGTATTTT	CASSYSTDTQYF
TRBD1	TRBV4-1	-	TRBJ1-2	TGCGCCAGCAGCCACGAAGGACAGGTCTATGGCTACACCTTC	CASSHEGQVYGYTF
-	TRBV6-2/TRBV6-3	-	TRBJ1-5	TGTGCCAGCAGTTATGTGGCTCAGCCCCAGCATTTT	CASSYVAQPQHF
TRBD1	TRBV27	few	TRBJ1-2	TGTGCCAGCAGTTCACGTCAGACCGGGACAGGGGCGGGTGGCTACACCTTC	CASSSRQTGTGAGGYTF
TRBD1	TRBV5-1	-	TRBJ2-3	TGCGCCAGCAGCGGGGGACAGGGCACAGATACGCAGTATTTT	CASSGGQGTDTQYF
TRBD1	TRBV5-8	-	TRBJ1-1	TGTGCCAGCAGCAAAGGACAGGGAAAACAATTAGCTTGGTTCTTT	CASSKGQGKQLAWFF
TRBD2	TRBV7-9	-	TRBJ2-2	TGTGCCGGGTCACCAGCAGGACTAGCGGGTACATCGAACACCGGGGAGCTGTTTTTT	CAGSPAGLAGTSNTGELFF
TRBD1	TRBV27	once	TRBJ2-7	TGTGCCAGCAGCCGGGACAGGGCGGGCGAGCAGTACTTC	CASSRDRAGEQYF
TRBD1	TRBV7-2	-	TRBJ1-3	TGTGCCAGCGGGGACAGCCGCTCTGGAAACACCATATATTTT	CASGDSRSGNTIYF
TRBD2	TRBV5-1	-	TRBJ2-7	TGCGCCAGCAGCCACGGACTAGCGGGAGCCTACGAGCAGTACTTC	CASSHGLAGAYEQYF
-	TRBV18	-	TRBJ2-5	TGTGCCAGCTCACCACGGGCTTTAGGCCAAGAGACCCAGTACTTC	CASSPRALGQETQYF
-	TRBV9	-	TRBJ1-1	TGTGCCAGCAGCGTCCAGACTGAAGCTTTCTTT	CASSVQTEAFF
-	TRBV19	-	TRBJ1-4	TGTGCCAGTAGTAGGTGGGGCGCAACTAATGAAAAACTGTTTTTT	CASSRWGATNEKLFF
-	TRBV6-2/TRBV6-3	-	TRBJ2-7	TGTGCCAGCAGTTACGATCAGGGATTCAACGAGCAGTACTTC	CASSYDQGFNEQYF
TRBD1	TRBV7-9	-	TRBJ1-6	TGTGCCAGCAGCTTTGGACAGGGTTCTTCACCCCTCCACTTT	CASSFGQGSSPLHF
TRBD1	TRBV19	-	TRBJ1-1	TGTGCCAGTAGTACGCAGGGGGCTGATGAAGCTTTCTTT	CASSTQGADEAFF
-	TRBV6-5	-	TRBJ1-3	TGTGCCAGCACTCCTCGGGGGACACCTGGAAACACCATATATTTT	CASTPRGTPGNTIYF
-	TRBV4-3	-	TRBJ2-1	TGCGCCAGCAGCCAAGATTGGACGGACCCCTCTAATGAGCAGTTCTTC	CASSQDWTDPSNEQFF
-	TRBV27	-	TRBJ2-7	TGTGCCAGCAGTCCGACGTGGCTAAGAGGTGGCGAGCAGTACTTC	CASSPTWLRGGEQYF
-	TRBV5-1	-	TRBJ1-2	TGCGCCAGCAGCTTGCAGACAGCTAACTATGGCTACACCTTC	CASSLQTANYGYTF
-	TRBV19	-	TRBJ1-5	TGTGCCAGTGGACTGAGCAATAGCAATCAGCCCCAGCATTTT	CASGLSNSNQPQHF
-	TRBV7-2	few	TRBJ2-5	TGTGCCAGCAGCTTAGGATGGCGGCAAGAGACCCAGTACTTC	CASSLGWRQETQYF
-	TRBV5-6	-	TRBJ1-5	TGTGCCAGCAGCTTGGCCTTAACAGGGCCCAATCAGCCCCAGCATTTT	CASSLALTGPNQPQHF
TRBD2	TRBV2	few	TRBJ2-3	TGTGCCAGCAGTCCCTCATCGGGGGCGGGGGGGACAGATACGCAGTATTTT	CASSPSSGAGGTDTQYF